This TCR beta chain is from a study of blood T cells in healthy people across ages. General study findings and limits: Unknown donor CMV status possibly confounded expanded clonotype changes.

Then a second PCR, running about 6 to 12 cycles, was carried out with a sample-barcoded 5' primer and a J-beta primer mix. TCRdb redid the calling of the 5' RACE reads with MiXCR, one entry per CDR3 protein. Counted here are around 800,000 distinct CDR3 sequences, less than 80% occurring once; the ten biggest clones make up approximately 30%. This clonotype has only a few counts. The antigen is not known. Caucasian individuals from Russia who were healthy and aged about 6 to 90 acted as donors. This CDR3 contains 16 residues. Sequenced: blood. This sequence joins TRBV12-3 or TRBV12-4 and TRBJ2-7; 8 bases are a match to TRBD2. The J call may be incorrect, as the DNA end agrees better with TRBJ2-5. The TCR originated in a man under 40 in good health. CDR3 coding DNA: TGTGCCAGCAGTTTACCAGGTAGCGGGATGGTAGAGACCCAGTACTTC. The encoded protein is CASSLPGSGMVETQYF.